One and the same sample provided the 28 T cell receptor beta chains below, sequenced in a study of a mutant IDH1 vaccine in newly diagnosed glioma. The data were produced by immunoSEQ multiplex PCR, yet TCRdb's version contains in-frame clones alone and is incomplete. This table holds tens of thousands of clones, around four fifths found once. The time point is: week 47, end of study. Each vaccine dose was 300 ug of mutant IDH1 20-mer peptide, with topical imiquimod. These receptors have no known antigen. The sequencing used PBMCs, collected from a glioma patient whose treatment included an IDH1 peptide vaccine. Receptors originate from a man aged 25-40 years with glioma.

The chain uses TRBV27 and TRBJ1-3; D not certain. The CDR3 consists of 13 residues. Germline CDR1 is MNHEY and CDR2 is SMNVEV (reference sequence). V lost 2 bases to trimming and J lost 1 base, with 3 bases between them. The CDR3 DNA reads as TGTGCCAGCAGTTTAAATTCTGGAAACACCATATATTTT. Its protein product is CASSLNSGNTIYF.

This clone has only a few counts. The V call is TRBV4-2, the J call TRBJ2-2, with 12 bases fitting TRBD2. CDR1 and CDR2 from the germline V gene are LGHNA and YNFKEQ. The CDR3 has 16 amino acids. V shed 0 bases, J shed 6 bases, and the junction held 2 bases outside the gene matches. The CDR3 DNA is TGTGCCAGCAGCCAAGATCCTAGCGGGGGGGCCGGGGAGCTGTTTTTT. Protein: CASSQDPSGGAGELFF.

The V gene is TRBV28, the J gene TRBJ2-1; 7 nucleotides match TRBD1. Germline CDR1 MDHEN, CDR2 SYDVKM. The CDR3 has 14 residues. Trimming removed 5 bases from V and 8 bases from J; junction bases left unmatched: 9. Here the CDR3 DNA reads TGTGCCAGCAGTCACAGGGGATTGGACTATGAGCAGTTCTTC. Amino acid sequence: CASSHRGLDYEQFF.

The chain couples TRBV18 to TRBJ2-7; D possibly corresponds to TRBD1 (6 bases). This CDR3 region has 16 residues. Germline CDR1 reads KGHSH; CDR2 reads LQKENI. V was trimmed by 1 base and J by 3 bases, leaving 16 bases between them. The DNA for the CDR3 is TGTGCCAGCTCACCACTTGATGACAGGCCCCTCTACGAGCAGTACTTC. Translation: CASSPLDDRPLYEQYF.

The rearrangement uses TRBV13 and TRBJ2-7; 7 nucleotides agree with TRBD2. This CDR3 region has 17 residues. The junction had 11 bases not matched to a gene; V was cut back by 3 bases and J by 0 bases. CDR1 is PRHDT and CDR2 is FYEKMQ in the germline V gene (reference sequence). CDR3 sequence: CASSLGGGGGYSYEQYF. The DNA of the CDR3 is TGTGCCAGCAGCTTGGGAGGCGGCGGGGGTTACTCCTACGAGCAGTACTTC.

The CDR3 region is CASSKTDTQYF. In DNA form, the CDR3 reads TGTGCCAGCAGCAAAACAGATACGCAGTATTTT. This chain connects TRBV6-1 to TRBJ2-3, with D uncertain. Between the trimmed V and J ends, which lost 6 bases and 3 bases, there was a span of 4 bases. This CDR3 contains 11 residues. Germline CDR1 reads MNHNS; CDR2 reads SASEGT.

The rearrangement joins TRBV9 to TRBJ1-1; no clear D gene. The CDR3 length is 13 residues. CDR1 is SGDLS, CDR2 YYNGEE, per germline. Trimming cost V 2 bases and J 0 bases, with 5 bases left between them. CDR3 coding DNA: TGTGCCAGCAGCGTCACAGTGAACACTGAAGCTTTCTTT. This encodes CASSVTVNTEAFF.

The CDR3 sequence is CASSQESDNNEQFF. The CDR3 region has the DNA TGCGCCAGCAGCCAAGAGTCGGACAACAATGAGCAGTTCTTC. The rearrangement joins TRBV4-1 to TRBJ2-1, with D perhaps TRBD1 (5 bases). This CDR3 has 14 residues. The germline gives CDR1 MGHRA, CDR2 YSYEKL. The ends were cut back, 0 bases at V and 5 bases at J, with 8 bases in the middle.

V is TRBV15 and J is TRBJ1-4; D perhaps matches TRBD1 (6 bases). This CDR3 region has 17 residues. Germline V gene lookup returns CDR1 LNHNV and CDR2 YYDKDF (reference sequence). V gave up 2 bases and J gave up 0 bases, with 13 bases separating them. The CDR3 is CATSRTRGGTTNEKLFF. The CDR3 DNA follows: TGTGCCACCAGCAGAACCCGGGGGGGCACAACTAATGAAAAACTGTTTTTT.

This CDR3 is CASSVQAGNQETQYF. The CDR3 DNA sequence: TGTGCCAGCAGCGTACAAGCGGGGAACCAAGAGACCCAGTACTTC. The gene calls are TRBV9 and TRBJ2-5; 7 bases align to TRBD2. CDR1 and CDR2 (germline): SGDLS, YYNGEE. V shed 1 base, J shed 0 bases, and the junction held 3 bases outside the gene matches. The CDR3 is 15 residues long.

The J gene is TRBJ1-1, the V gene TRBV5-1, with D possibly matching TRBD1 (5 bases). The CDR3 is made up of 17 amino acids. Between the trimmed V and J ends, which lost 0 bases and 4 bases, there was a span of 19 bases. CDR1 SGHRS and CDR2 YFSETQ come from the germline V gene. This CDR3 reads CASSLVGRTVGGTEAFF. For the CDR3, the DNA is TGCGCCAGCAGCTTGGTTGGCCGGACGGTCGGGGGCACTGAAGCTTTCTTT.

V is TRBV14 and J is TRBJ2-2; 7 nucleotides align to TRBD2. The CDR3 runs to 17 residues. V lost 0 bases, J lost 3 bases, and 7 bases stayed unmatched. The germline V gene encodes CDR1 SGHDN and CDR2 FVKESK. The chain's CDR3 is CASSQDSLAVYTGELFF. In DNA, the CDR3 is TGTGCCAGCAGCCAAGATAGCCTAGCGGTGTACACCGGGGAGCTGTTTTTT.

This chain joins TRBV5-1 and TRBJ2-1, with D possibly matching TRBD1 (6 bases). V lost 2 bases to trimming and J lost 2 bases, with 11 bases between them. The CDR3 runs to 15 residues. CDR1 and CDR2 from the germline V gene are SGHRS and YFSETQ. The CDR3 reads CASSFQGLTYNEQFF. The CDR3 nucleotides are TGCGCCAGCAGCTTCCAGGGGTTAACCTACAATGAGCAGTTCTTC.

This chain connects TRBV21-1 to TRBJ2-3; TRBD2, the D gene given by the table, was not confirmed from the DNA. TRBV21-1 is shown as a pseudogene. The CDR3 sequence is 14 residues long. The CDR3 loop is CASSKEPVKDTQYF. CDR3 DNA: TGTGCCAGCAGCAAAGAGCCGGTAAAAGATACGCAGTATTTT.

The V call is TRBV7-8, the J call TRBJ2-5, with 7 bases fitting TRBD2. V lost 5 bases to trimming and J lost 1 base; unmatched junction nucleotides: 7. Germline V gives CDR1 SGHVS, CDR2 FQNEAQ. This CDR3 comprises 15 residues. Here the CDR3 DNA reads TGTGCCAGCAGCCCCTATGGGGGGGGCCAAGAGACCCAGTACTTC. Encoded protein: CASSPYGGGQETQYF.

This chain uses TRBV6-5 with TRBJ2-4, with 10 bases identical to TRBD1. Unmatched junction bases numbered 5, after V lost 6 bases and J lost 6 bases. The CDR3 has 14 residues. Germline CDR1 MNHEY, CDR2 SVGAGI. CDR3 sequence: CASSPGTGVNIQYF. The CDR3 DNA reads TGTGCCAGCAGCCCTGGGACAGGGGTAAACATTCAGTACTTC.

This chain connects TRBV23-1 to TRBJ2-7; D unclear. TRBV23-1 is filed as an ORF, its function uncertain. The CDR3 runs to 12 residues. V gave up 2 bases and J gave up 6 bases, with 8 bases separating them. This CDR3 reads CASSQIVREQYF. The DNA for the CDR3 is TGCGCCAGCAGTCAAATCGTCCGCGAGCAGTACTTC.

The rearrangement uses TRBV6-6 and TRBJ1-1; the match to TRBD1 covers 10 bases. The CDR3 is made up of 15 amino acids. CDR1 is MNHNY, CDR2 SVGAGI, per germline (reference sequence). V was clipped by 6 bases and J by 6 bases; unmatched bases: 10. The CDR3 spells CASRPPGQGRAEAFF. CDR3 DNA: TGTGCCAGCAGACCACCGGGACAGGGGAGAGCTGAAGCTTTCTTT.

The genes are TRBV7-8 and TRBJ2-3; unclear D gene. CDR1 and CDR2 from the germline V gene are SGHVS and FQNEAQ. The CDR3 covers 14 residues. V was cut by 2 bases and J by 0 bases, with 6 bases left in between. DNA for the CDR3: TGTGCCAGCAGCTTACGGCGTAGCACAGATACGCAGTATTTT. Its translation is CASSLRRSTDTQYF.

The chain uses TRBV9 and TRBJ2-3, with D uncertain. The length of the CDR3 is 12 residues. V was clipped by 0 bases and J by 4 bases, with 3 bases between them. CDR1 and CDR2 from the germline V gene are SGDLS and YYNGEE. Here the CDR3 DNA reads TGTGCCAGCAGCGTAGGTGCAGATACGCAGTATTTT. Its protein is CASSVGADTQYF.

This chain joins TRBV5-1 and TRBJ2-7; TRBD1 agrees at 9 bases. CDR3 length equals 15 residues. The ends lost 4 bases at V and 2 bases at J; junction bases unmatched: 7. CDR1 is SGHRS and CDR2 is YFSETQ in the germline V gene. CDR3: CASSHPGQGTYEQYF. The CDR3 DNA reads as TGCGCCAGCAGCCATCCGGGACAGGGAACCTACGAGCAGTACTTC.

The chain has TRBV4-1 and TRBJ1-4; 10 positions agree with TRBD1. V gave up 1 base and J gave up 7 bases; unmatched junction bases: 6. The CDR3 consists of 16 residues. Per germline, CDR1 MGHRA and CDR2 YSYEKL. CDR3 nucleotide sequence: TGCGCCAGCAGCCAAGGACCCGGACAGGGGGGTGAAAAACTGTTTTTT. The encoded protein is CASSQGPGQGGEKLFF.

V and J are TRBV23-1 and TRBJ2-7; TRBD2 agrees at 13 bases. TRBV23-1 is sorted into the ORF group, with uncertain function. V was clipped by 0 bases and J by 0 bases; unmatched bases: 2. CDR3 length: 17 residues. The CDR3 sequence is CASSQSGTSGVSYEQYF. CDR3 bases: TGCGCCAGCAGTCAATCCGGGACTAGCGGGGTCTCCTACGAGCAGTACTTC.

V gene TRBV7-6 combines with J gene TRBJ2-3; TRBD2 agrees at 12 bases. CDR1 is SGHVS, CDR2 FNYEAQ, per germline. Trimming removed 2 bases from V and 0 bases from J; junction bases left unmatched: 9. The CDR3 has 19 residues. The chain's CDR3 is CASSLLPSGGASSTDTQYF. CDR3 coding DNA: TGTGCCAGCAGCTTACTTCCTAGCGGGGGGGCCTCTAGCACAGATACGCAGTATTTT. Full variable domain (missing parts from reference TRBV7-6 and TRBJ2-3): GAGVSQSPRYKVTKRGQDVALRCDPISGHVSLYWYRQALGQGPEFLTYFNYEAQQDKSGLPNDRFSAERPEGSISTLTIQRTEQRDSAMYRCASSLLPSGGASSTDTQYFGPGTRLTVL.

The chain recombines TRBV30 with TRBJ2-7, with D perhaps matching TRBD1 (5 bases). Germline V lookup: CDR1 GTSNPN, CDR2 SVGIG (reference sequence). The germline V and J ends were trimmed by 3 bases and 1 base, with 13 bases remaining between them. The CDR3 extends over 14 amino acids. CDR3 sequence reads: CAWSQIDSSYEQYF. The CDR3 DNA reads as TGTGCCTGGAGCCAAATCGACAGTTCCTACGAGCAGTACTTC.

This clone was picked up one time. This chain's CDR3 is CASSSNRGATDTQYF. Written as DNA, the CDR3 is TGTGCCAGCAGTTCAAACAGGGGCGCCACAGATACGCAGTATTTT. The chain joins TRBV6-5 to TRBJ2-3; TRBD1 matches 7 bases. V trimming: 4 bases; J trimming: 2 bases; junction bases outside the gene matches: 6. CDR1 and CDR2 (germline): MNHEY, SVGAGI. The CDR3 sequence is 15 residues long.

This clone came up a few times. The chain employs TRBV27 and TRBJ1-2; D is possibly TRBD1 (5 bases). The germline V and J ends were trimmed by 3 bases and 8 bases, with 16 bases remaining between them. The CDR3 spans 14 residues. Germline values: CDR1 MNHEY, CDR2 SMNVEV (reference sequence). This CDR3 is CASSLAGKTDGYTF. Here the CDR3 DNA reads TGTGCCAGCAGTTTGGCAGGGAAAACGGACGGCTACACCTTC.

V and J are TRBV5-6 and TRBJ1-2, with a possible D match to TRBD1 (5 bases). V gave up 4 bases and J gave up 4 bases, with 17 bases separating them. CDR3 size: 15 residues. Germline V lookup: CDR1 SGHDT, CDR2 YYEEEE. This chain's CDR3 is CASSLGHQTLYGYTF. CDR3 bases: TGTGCCAGCAGCCTCGGACACCAAACCCTCTATGGCTACACCTTC. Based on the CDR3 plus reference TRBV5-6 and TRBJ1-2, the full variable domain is DAGVTQSPTHLIKTRGQQVTLRCSPKSGHDTVSWYQQALGQGPQFIFQYYEEEERQRGNFPDRFSGHQFPNYSSELNVNALLLGDSALYLCASSLGHQTLYGYTFGSGTRLTVV.